This T cell receptor (beta chain) stems from a study of CD8 T cells in ankylosing spondylitis. The V end was cut by 0 bases, the J end by 0 bases, with 7 bases between. The CDR3 extends over 15 amino acids. Germline assignment: CDR1 SGHNT and CDR2 YYREEE (reference sequence). Turning to this clonotype: Antigen specificity is unknown.

The study's findings and limits: Prior literature has documented some motif variants in synovial fluid and blood from reactive arthritis. A TCR beta motif of under 10 highly homologous variants seemed to mark ankylosing spondylitis blood. Clones tied to disease were said to be significantly enriched in matched ankylosing spondylitis synovial fluid.

MiXCR, applied by TCRdb to the 5' RACE reads, yields one record per CDR3 protein. The sample has around 140,000 distinct CDR3 sequences, about a sixth seen once. The source of this sequence is a male donor with ankylosing spondylitis. Material: blood, either unsorted or a sorted T cell fraction (not recorded which). This chain connects TRBV5-4 to TRBJ1-3; D not certain. The CDR3: CASSLDRPSGNTIYF. The CDR3 nucleotides read TGTGCCAGCAGCTTGGACAGACCCTCTGGAAACACCATATATTTT.